This T cell receptor beta chain was sequenced in a study of blood T cell repertoires in COVID-19. Study-wide context: From T cells, B-cell-depleted T cells, or PBMCs came the material, which was cDNA or gDNA.

Per the germline V gene, CDR1 is SQVTM and CDR2 is ANQGSEA. V lost 3 bases to trimming and J lost 5 bases; unmatched junction nucleotides: 12. The CDR3 is made up of 15 amino acids. The authors' processing: Reference gene primer amplification yielded estimated nucleated cell counts. Profiled with immunoSEQ multiplex PCR; TCRdb holds only in-frame clones, not every one. Clonal size and the V and J genes are those of that table, whereas D and trimming came from the DNA. Counted here are about 140,000 clones, roughly 80% occurring once; the ten biggest clones make up roughly 17%. The specimen was peripheral blood. This sequence was found in a man aged 45 to 65 with acute or convalescent COVID-19. The rearrangement links TRBV29-1 to TRBJ2-5; 7 bases align to TRBD2. The CDR3 reads CSVEGGATGYETQYF. The CDR3 DNA reads as TGCAGCGTTGAGGGAGGGGCCACGGGTTATGAGACCCAGTACTTC.